One TCR beta chain is described in this entry. The assay was immunoSEQ multiplex PCR, and TCRdb's table has in-frame clones only and misses some. The sample contains tens of thousands of clones, more than 85% of which appear only once. The sample belongs to a study of T cell changes during pregnancy in multiple sclerosis. Trimming at V came to 0 bases and at J to 4 bases, leaving 7 bases not matched to a gene. The CDR3 has 16 amino acids. From germline, CDR1 is SGHKS and CDR2 YYEKEE (reference sequence). The sequencing used peripheral blood, collected before pregnancy. The chain carries TRBV5-5 and TRBJ2-5; 9 positions agree with TRBD2. This sequence originates from a female donor with multiple sclerosis, enrolled in a pregnancy study. CDR3 residues: CASSLELAGSGETQYF. The CDR3 DNA follows: TGTGCCAGCAGCTTGGAGCTAGCGGGATCAGGAGAGACCCAGTACTTC.